A single sample is the source of the 23 T cell receptor beta chains below, sequenced in a study of blood T cell repertoires in COVID-19. Sequencing used immunoSEQ multiplex PCR; TCRdb keeps in-frame clones, though not all of them. The repertoire holds under 350,000 clones, with just over 85% as singletons. Sequencing used PBMCs or T cells enriched from blood (not recorded which). All receptors come from a woman in her thirties or forties with acute COVID-19.

The J gene is TRBJ2-7, the V gene TRBV10-3; D ambiguous. Trimming removed 9 bases at V and 3 bases at J, with 21 bases between. Germline CDR1 and CDR2: ENHRY and SYGVKD. CDR3 length: 15 amino acids. In DNA form, the CDR3 reads TGTGCCATTCGCGGCGGAGCGAACCTTAACTACGAGCAGTACTTC. It encodes CAIRGGANLNYEQYF.

This clone was counted once. The chain links TRBV21-1 to TRBJ2-7; the table names TRBD2, a call not compared with the DNA. TRBV21-1 is given as a pseudogene. The CDR3 covers 21 residues. The CDR3 coding sequence is TGTGCCAGCATCCGCACTGATCCTCACCCACAGCGGGGAAGGAGCTCCTACGAGCAGTACTTC. It translates to CASIRTDPHPQRGRSSYEQYF.

V gene TRBV6-5 combines with J gene TRBJ1-5; D unresolved. CDR1 is MNHEY, CDR2 SVGAGI, per germline. This CDR3 region has 12 residues. Trimming took 1 base from V and 6 from J, leaving 4 bases between them. The CDR3 DNA follows: TGTGCCAGCAGTTACTATAGTCAGCCCCAGCATTTT. This gives the protein CASSYYSQPQHF.

This clone was seen once. This chain joins TRBV28 and TRBJ1-1, with no clear D. V dropped 5 bases and J dropped 11 bases, with 15 bases sitting between them. The germline CDR1 and CDR2 sequences are MDHEN and SYDVKM. The CDR3 consists of 12 residues. The CDR3 DNA reads TGTGCCAGCAGTCCCCTCAAGGCCGGGGCTTTCTTT. Its translation is CASSPLKAGAFF.

The CDR3 bases are TGCAGCGGAAGACAGGGAACTAATGAAAAACTGTTTTTT. Translating it yields CSGRQGTNEKLFF. The chain employs TRBV29-1 and TRBJ1-4, with 7 bases identical to TRBD1. The CDR3 runs to 13 residues. Germline V gene data show CDR1 as SQVTM and CDR2 as ANQGSEA. Trimming removed 7 bases from V and 1 base from J; junction bases left unmatched: 3.

The chain employs TRBV4-1 and TRBJ1-1; D gene unclear. V lost 0 bases and J lost 1, with 9 bases in between. This CDR3 contains 15 residues. CDR1 MGHRA and CDR2 YSYEKL come from the germline V gene. CDR3 bases: TGCGCCAGCAGCCAAGATCGTCGGGGGAACACTGAAGCTTTCTTT. Translation: CASSQDRRGNTEAFF.

This chain connects TRBV7-2 to TRBJ2-4, with 7 bases identical to TRBD2. The V and J ends lost 9 bases and 2 bases, in that order; junction bases with no gene match: 10. Per the germline V gene, CDR1 is SGHTA and CDR2 is FQGNSA. The CDR3 runs to 15 residues. CDR3 sequence: CASTSGRGSKNIQYF. The DNA of the CDR3 is TGTGCCAGTACATCGGGGCGGGGGTCCAAAAACATTCAGTACTTC. Full variable domain (rest looked up from reference TRBV7-2 and TRBJ2-4): GAGVSQSPSNKVTEKGKDVELRCDPISGHTALYWYRQSLGQGLEFLIYFQGNSAPDKSGLPSDRFSAERTGGSVSTLTIQRTQQEDSAVYLCASTSGRGSKNIQYFGAGTRLSVL.

CDR3: CASSLEIGSANEQFF. CDR3 nucleotide sequence: TGTGCCAGCAGCTTAGAAATTGGCAGCGCCAATGAGCAGTTCTTC. This rearrangement joins TRBV7-2 to TRBJ2-1, with D unclear. V was shortened by 1 base and J by 6 bases, with 13 bases between the two germline ends. This CDR3 region has 15 residues. The V gene's germline CDR1 is SGHTA and CDR2 FQGNSA.

J is TRBJ1-1 and V is TRBV7-8; D gene uncertain. The CDR3 spans 14 residues. V dropped 3 bases and J dropped 1 base, with 9 bases sitting between them. Germline V CDR1 and CDR2: SGHVS, FQNEAQ. Here the CDR3 DNA reads TGTGCCAGCAGCTTGGAGCTACAGAACACTGAAGCTTTCTTT. It codes for CASSLELQNTEAFF.

V gene TRBV4-3 combines with J gene TRBJ1-2; D call uncertain. Trimming stripped 0 bases from V and 9 bases from J, with 14 bases between. This CDR3 spans 14 amino acids. Germline CDR1 LGHNA, CDR2 YSLEER. CDR3 sequence (DNA): TGCGCCAGCAGCCAAGATCGGGTCCCGGATAGCTACACCTTC. Amino acids: CASSQDRVPDSYTF.

V usage is TRBV18 and J usage is TRBJ1-4; 7 bases map to TRBD1. Losses at the gene ends were 6 bases for V and 4 bases for J; bases not matched to a gene: 5. Germline lookup yields CDR1 KGHSH and CDR2 LQKENI. The length of the CDR3 is 14 residues. CDR3 nucleotide sequence: TGTGCCAGCTCGACACAGGGGATTAATGAAAAACTGTTTTTT. This encodes CASSTQGINEKLFF.

This chain links TRBV5-8 with TRBJ2-2; D might be TRBD2 (5 bases). V lost 4 bases to trimming and J lost 6 bases, with 10 bases between them. This CDR3 has 13 amino acids. The germline CDR1 and CDR2 sequences are SGHTS and YDEGEE. The CDR3 DNA is TGTGCCAGCAGCCGGAGGTGGCCCGGGGAGCTGTTTTTT. As protein: CASSRRWPGELFF.

The chain combines TRBV5-1 with TRBJ1-1, with D possibly TRBD1 on 6 matching bases. This CDR3 contains 13 residues. The germline V and J ends were trimmed by 4 bases and 5 bases, with 12 bases remaining between them. Germline V gene sequence: CDR1 SGHRS, CDR2 YFSETQ. The CDR3 nucleotides read TGCGCCAGCAGCGTATCAGGGGAGACTGAAGCTTTCTTT. Translated, it gives CASSVSGETEAFF. Using reference TRBV5-1 and TRBJ1-1 for the parts outside the CDR3, the full variable domain is KAGVTQTPRYLIKTRGQQVTLSCSPISGHRSVSWYQQTPGQGLQFLFEYFSETQRNKGNFPGRFSGRQFSNSRSEMNVSTLELGDSALYLCASSVSGETEAFFGQGTRLTVV.

The chain has TRBV7-9 and TRBJ1-5, with D perhaps TRBD1 (5 bases). Germline V gene sequence: CDR1 SEHNR, CDR2 FQNEAQ (reference sequence). The V end was cut by 1 base, the J end by 6 bases, with 13 bases between. The CDR3 is 15 residues long. Here the CDR3 reads CASSLGGESGQPQHF. Written as DNA, the CDR3 is TGTGCCAGCAGCTTAGGGGGGGAATCGGGTCAGCCCCAGCATTTT.

The chain's CDR3 is CASSSQGGRETQYF. The CDR3 coding sequence is TGTGCCAGCAGCTCCCAAGGAGGGAGGGAGACCCAGTACTTC. This chain links TRBV7-9 with TRBJ2-5, with D possibly matching TRBD2 (6 bases). V was pared by 4 bases and J by 5 bases, with 14 bases between. This CDR3 region has 14 residues. In germline, CDR1 is SEHNR, CDR2 FQNEAQ (reference sequence).

There are a few counts of this clone. V gene TRBV14 combines with J gene TRBJ1-2; 7 nucleotides match TRBD1. The CDR3 is 14 residues long. CDR1 is SGHDN and CDR2 is FVKESK in the germline V gene. V was pared by 0 bases and J by 8 bases, with 6 bases of the junction left unmatched. The CDR3 DNA follows: TGTGCCAGCAGCCAAGATCTAACAGGGGAAGGCTACACCTTC. This encodes CASSQDLTGEGYTF.

The CDR3 nucleotides are TGTGCCACCAGCAGGAGGACAGGGGCTACAGATACGCAGTATTTT. It translates to CATSRRTGATDTQYF. V usage is TRBV15 and J usage is TRBJ2-3; 9 bases are a match to TRBD1. Trimming cost V 3 bases and J 3 bases; bases outside gene matches: 4. The CDR3 runs to 15 residues. CDR1 is LNHNV, CDR2 YYDKDF, per germline (reference sequence).

In its sample, this clone was seen once. This chain connects TRBV11-1 to TRBJ2-7; 7 bases are shared with TRBD2. The CDR3 is made up of 14 amino acids. Germline lookup yields CDR1 SGHAT and CDR2 FQDESV (reference sequence). The V gene end was trimmed by 2 bases and the J gene end by 3 bases; junction bases not matched to a gene: 4. CDR3 protein: CASSLKGGSYEQYF. Here the CDR3 DNA reads TGTGCCAGCAGCTTAAAGGGCGGGAGCTACGAGCAGTACTTC.

Here the CDR3 DNA reads TGTGCCAGCAGTTTCTTCCTAGCGGGACACAATGAGCAGTTCTTC. Encoded protein: CASSFFLAGHNEQFF. The V call is TRBV27, the J call TRBJ2-1; TRBD2 agrees at 9 bases. Germline lookup yields CDR1 MNHEY and CDR2 SMNVEV (reference sequence). J lost 5 bases, V lost 3 bases, and 5 bases had no gene match. The CDR3 is made up of 15 amino acids.

The genes are TRBV28 and TRBJ1-2; a possible D gene is TRBD1 (5 bases). Germline CDR1 and CDR2: MDHEN and SYDVKM. The CDR3 extends over 14 amino acids. Trimming took 6 bases from V and 2 from J, leaving 13 bases between them. Written as DNA, the CDR3 is TGTGCCAGCAGCTCAGGAGCAGGGAACTATGGCTACACCTTC. Translation gives CASSSGAGNYGYTF.

This chain connects TRBV5-4 to TRBJ2-1; 8 bases line up with TRBD2. Per the germline V gene, CDR1 is SGHNT and CDR2 is YYREEE (reference sequence). There are 16 residues in the CDR3. Trimming took 0 bases from V and 5 from J; bases not matched to a gene: 7. The CDR3 is CASSLAGGGKDNEQFF. CDR3 sequence (DNA): TGTGCCAGCAGCTTGGCAGGCGGGGGGAAGGACAATGAGCAGTTCTTC.

The chain uses TRBV28 and TRBJ2-5, with 7 positions matching TRBD1. Germline-derived CDR1 and CDR2 are MDHEN and SYDVKM. This CDR3 region has 15 residues. The V gene end was trimmed by 8 bases and the J gene end by 1 base; junction bases not matched to a gene: 10. The CDR3 reads CASGYDRVPQETQYF. Written as DNA, the CDR3 is TGTGCCAGCGGGTATGACAGGGTGCCCCAAGAGACCCAGTACTTC. Supplemented by reference TRBV28 and TRBJ2-5, the full variable domain reads DVKVTQSSRYLVKRTGEKVFLECVQDMDHENMFWYRQDPGLGLRLIYFSYDVKMKEKGDIPEGYSVSREKKERFSLILESASTNQTSMYLCASGYDRVPQETQYFGPGTRLLVL.

V is TRBV6-2 or TRBV6-3 and J is TRBJ1-2; D not resolved. CDR1 is MNHEY and CDR2 is SVGEGT in the germline V gene. This CDR3 comprises 14 residues. Trimming took off 0 bases at V and 4 bases at J, with 9 bases between the two ends. The CDR3 nucleotides are TGTGCCAGCAGTTACTCTGAGGGCGGCTATGGCTACACCTTC. Translation gives CASSYSEGGYGYTF.